This T cell receptor (beta chain) was sequenced in a study of blood T cell repertoires in COVID-19. Whole-study context: Italy, Spain and the United States were the sources of the convalescent and acute COVID-19 samples.

Seattle patients were enrolled during active infection and followed longitudinally. In the original processing: Reference gene primers were amplified, and this amplification served to estimate nucleated cell counts. TCRdb's table, derived via immunoSEQ multiplex PCR, lists solely in-frame clones and lacks some. Clone size and V and J calls were adopted from that table, with D and trimming inferred from the DNA. The table records fewer than 700,000 clones, 85% to 90% of them present only once. V lost 3 bases to trimming and J lost 8 bases; unmatched junction nucleotides: 10. This CDR3 has 16 residues. The V gene's germline CDR1 is SEHNR and CDR2 FQNEAQ (reference sequence).

The TCR was taken from a woman aged 50 to 65 with COVID-19, enrolled during active disease. The chain combines TRBV7-9 with TRBJ1-4; 9 bases fit TRBD1. Sample: peripheral blood. The CDR3 nucleotides are TGTGCCAGCAGCTTCACCGGGACAGGGCAGGACGAAAAACTGTTTTTT. Protein product: CASSFTGTGQDEKLFF. Combining the CDR3 with reference TRBV7-9 and TRBJ1-4 gives the whole variable domain DTGVSQNPRHKITKRGQNVTFRCDPISEHNRLYWYRQTLGQGPEFLTYFQNEAQLEKSRLLSDRFSAERPKGSFSTLEIQRTEQGDSAMYLCASSFTGTGQDEKLFFGSGTQLSVL.